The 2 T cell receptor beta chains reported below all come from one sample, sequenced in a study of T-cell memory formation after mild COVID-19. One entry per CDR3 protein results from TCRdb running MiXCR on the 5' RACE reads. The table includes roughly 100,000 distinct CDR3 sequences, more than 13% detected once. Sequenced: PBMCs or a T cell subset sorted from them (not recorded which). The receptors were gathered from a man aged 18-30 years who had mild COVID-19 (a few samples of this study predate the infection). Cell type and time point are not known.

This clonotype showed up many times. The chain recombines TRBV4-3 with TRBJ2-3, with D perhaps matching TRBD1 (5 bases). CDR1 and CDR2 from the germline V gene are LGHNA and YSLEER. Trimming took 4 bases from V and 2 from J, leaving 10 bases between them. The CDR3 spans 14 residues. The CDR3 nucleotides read TGCGCCAGCAGCCCGACAGAGCTCACAGATACGCAGTATTTT. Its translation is CASSPTELTDTQYF.

In nucleotides, the CDR3 is TGCAGTGGAGTGAGGGGGACAGGAGAGACCCAGTACTTC. This codes for CSGVRGTGETQYF. V is TRBV20-1 and J is TRBJ2-5, with TRBD1 matching over 8 bases. After removal of 7 bases from V and 4 bases from J, the junction contained 8 bases not matched to a gene. The CDR3 totals 13 residues. From germline, CDR1 is DFQATT and CDR2 SNEGSKA (reference sequence).